The 6 T cell receptor beta chains presented below share a single source sample, sequenced in a study of regulatory T cells in long-lasting Graves disease. Assembly of TCR beta libraries relied on iRepertoire HTBI primers together with Arm-PCR of CDR3 regions. TCRdb re-called the multiplex PCR reads through MiXCR, storing one row per CDR3 protein. The top ten hold roughly a sixth of the sample, which has about 460,000 distinct CDR3 sequences, 13% to 15% seen once. Time point in this sample: newly diagnosed GD, antithyroid drugs for less than 3 months. PBMCs were the source of the RNA used for TCR sequencing. These data were also filed under a second study, of T cells in Graves' hyperthyroidism and ophthalmopathy.

The source material was peripheral blood mononuclear cells (PBMCs), sampled at new diagnosis, from a patient treated with antithyroid drugs. The receptors originated from a woman in her fifties or sixties with Graves disease.

This clonotype was seen repeatedly, ten times or more. The rearrangement joins TRBV6-1 to TRBJ2-1; D is perhaps TRBD1 (6 bases). CDR3 size: 13 residues. Germline CDR1 MNHNS, CDR2 SASEGT. Trimming shortened V by 5 bases and J by 6 bases, and 11 bases separated the two germline ends. The CDR3 loop is CASSTRTANEQFF. DNA of the CDR3: TGTGCCAGCAGTACCCGGACAGCCAATGAGCAGTTCTTC.

Here the CDR3 DNA reads TGCAGTGCTAGAAATGAACTAGCGGGAGTTGGTGAGCAGTTCTTC. The encoded protein is CSARNELAGVGEQFF. The V call is TRBV20-1, the J call TRBJ2-1; TRBD2 agrees at 11 bases. Germline assignment: CDR1 DFQATT and CDR2 SNEGSKA (reference sequence). The CDR3 totals 15 residues. Germline trimming cut 2 bases from V and 9 bases from J; bases unmatched to any gene: 9.

Comments on this clonotype: The conserved phenylalanine or tryptophan normally closing the CDR3 is absent here, so this likely arose from a read error. V gene TRBV2 combines with J gene TRBJ2-5, with TRBD1 identical over 9 bases. Germline lookup yields CDR1 SNHLY and CDR2 FYNNEI. With V trimmed by 6 bases and J by 5 bases, 7 bases remained unmatched. This CDR3 spans 14 amino acids. The CDR3, as DNA: TGTGCCAGCAGCCCCGGGACAGGGAGCGAGACCCAGTACTCC. Translating it yields CASSPGTGSETQYS.

This clonotype was picked up many times. The chain joins TRBV30 to TRBJ2-1, with 8 bases that match TRBD2. This CDR3 contains 13 residues. J lost 7 bases, V lost 4 bases, and 6 bases had no gene match. Germline V CDR1 and CDR2: GTSNPN, SVGIG (reference sequence). The chain's CDR3 is CAWKLVAGNEQFF. The CDR3 DNA reads TGTGCCTGGAAGTTAGTAGCGGGGAATGAGCAGTTCTTC.

Ten or more counts support this clonotype. Its ends do not fully match the called genes, so a read error is possible. CDR3 sequence reads: CASCLGLADNNEQFF. For the CDR3, the DNA is TGCGCCAGCTGCTTGGGACTAGCGGACAACAATGAGCAGTTCTTC. The chain is built from TRBV5-1 and TRBJ2-1, with 11 bases that match TRBD2. CDR3 length: 15 amino acids. Germline-derived CDR1 and CDR2 are SGHRS and YFSETQ. Full variable domain (missing parts from reference TRBV5-1 and TRBJ2-1): KAGVTQTPRYLIKTRGQQVTLSCSPISGHRSVSWYQQTPGQGLQFLFEYFSETQRNKGNFPGRFSGRQFSNSRSEMNVSTLELGDSALYLCASCLGLADNNEQFFGPGTRLTVL.

Of note for this clonotype: A clone one base away is much larger, so this may be a read error. The chain couples TRBV28 to TRBJ2-7, with 7 bases matching TRBD1. CDR1 and CDR2 from the germline V gene are MDHEN and SYDVKM. The junction had 9 bases not matched to a gene; V was cut back by 10 bases and J by 3 bases. CDR3 size: 13 residues. The DNA for the CDR3 is TGTGCCACCGGGACAGATGAACACTACGAGCAGTACTTC. As protein: CATGTDEHYEQYF.